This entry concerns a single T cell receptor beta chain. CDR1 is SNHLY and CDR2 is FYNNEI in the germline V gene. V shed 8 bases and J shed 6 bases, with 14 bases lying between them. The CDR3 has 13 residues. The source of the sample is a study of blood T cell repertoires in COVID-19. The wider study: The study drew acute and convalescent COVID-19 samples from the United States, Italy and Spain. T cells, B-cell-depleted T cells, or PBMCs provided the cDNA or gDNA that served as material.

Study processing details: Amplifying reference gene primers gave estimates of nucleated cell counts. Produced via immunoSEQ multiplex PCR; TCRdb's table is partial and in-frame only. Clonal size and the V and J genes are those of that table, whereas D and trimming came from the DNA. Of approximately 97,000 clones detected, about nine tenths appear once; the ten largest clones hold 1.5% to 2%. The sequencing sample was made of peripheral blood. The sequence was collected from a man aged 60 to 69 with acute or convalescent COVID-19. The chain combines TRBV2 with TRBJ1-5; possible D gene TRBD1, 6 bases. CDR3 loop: CASGTGWTQPQHF. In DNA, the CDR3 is TGTGCCAGCGGAACAGGGTGGACTCAGCCCCAGCATTTT.